These 26 T cell receptor beta chains share one sample of origin, sequenced in a study of early T cells in non-severe SARS-CoV-2 infection. TCRdb re-called the 5' RACE reads with MiXCR, one entry per CDR3 protein. The sample gives tens of thousands of distinct CDR3 sequences, around 10% of which show up once; about 2.5% is in the top ten. Here the sequenced sample was whole blood, taken at baseline. The receptors come from an adult who was a healthcare worker with PCR-confirmed SARS-CoV-2 infection or an uninfected control (not recorded which).

V gene TRBV28 combines with J gene TRBJ2-3; D not resolved. The CDR3 is 13 amino acids. Germline-derived CDR1 and CDR2 are MDHEN and SYDVKM. Trimming stripped 5 bases from V and 5 bases from J, with 11 bases between. This chain's CDR3 is CASSPPDGDTQYF. For the CDR3, the DNA is TGTGCCAGCAGTCCCCCCGATGGAGATACGCAGTATTTT.

This clonotype has a count of ten or more. Written as DNA, the CDR3 is TGTGCCAGTTCCGGGACTCCGAACACCGGGGAGCTGTTTTTT. Protein product: CASSGTPNTGELFF. The V call is TRBV6-6, the J call TRBJ2-2; TRBD2 is a possible D gene (6 bases). Germline assignment: CDR1 MNHNY and CDR2 SVGAGI (reference sequence). Trimming removed 9 bases at V and 0 bases at J, with 11 bases between. The CDR3 extends over 14 amino acids.

The V and J genes are TRBV28 and TRBJ2-3; D might be TRBD2 (5 bases). The CDR3 extends over 15 amino acids. The germline CDR1 and CDR2 sequences are MDHEN and SYDVKM. V dropped 6 bases and J dropped 3 bases, with 16 bases sitting between them. The CDR3 loop is CASRTPGIRTDTQYF. Here the CDR3 DNA reads TGTGCCAGCAGGACTCCGGGAATCAGAACAGATACGCAGTATTTT.

This sequence joins TRBV6-1 and TRBJ2-1; 15 bases fit TRBD2. The CDR3 is made up of 15 amino acids. CDR1 MNHNS and CDR2 SASEGT come from the germline V gene. Trimming removed 6 bases from V and 8 bases from J; junction bases left unmatched: 5. The CDR3: CASRGLAGGPYEQFF. For the CDR3, the DNA is TGTGCCAGCAGAGGACTAGCGGGAGGGCCCTATGAGCAGTTCTTC.

The genes are TRBV12-5 and TRBJ1-3; TRBD1 is a possible D gene (6 bases). The CDR3 extends over 16 amino acids. CDR1 is LGHNT and CDR2 is FRNRAP in the germline V gene. Trimming cost V 5 bases and J 0 bases, with 14 bases left between them. The CDR3 nucleotides are TGTGCTAGTGGTCCGGGGACAACTATCTCTGGAAACACCATATATTTT. This encodes CASGPGTTISGNTIYF.

This clonotype was recorded many times. V gene TRBV3-1 combines with J gene TRBJ2-1; D tentatively reads TRBD1 or TRBD2 (6 bases each). CDR1 is LGHDT, CDR2 YNNKEL, per germline (reference sequence). This CDR3 region has 12 residues. The ends were cut back, 3 bases at V and 9 bases at J, with 9 bases in the middle. CDR3 protein: CASSQGGSEQFF. For the CDR3, the DNA is TGTGCCAGCAGCCAGGGGGGCAGTGAGCAGTTCTTC.

J is TRBJ2-7 and V is TRBV10-3, with D possibly TRBD2 on 6 matching bases. V gave up 6 bases and J gave up 3 bases, with 15 bases separating them. The CDR3 totals 14 residues. Germline V gene data show CDR1 as ENHRY and CDR2 as SYGVKD. In nucleotides, the CDR3 is TGTGCCATCAGCCGGGGGACGGACCACTACGAGCAGTACTTC. As protein: CAISRGTDHYEQYF.

At least ten counts were recorded for this clonotype. The chain recombines TRBV5-6 with TRBJ2-2, with D unresolved. V lost 1 base and J lost 6, with 4 bases in between. The CDR3 is made up of 12 amino acids. Germline V CDR1 and CDR2: SGHDT, YYEEEE. Here the CDR3 reads CASSLHPGELFF. CDR3 sequence (DNA): TGTGCCAGCAGCTTGCACCCCGGGGAGCTGTTTTTT.

This clonotype occurred a few times. The chain recombines TRBV10-3 with TRBJ1-6, with TRBD1 matching over 7 bases. The CDR3 is 15 amino acids. V lost 3 bases to trimming and J lost 8 bases; unmatched junction nucleotides: 7. CDR1 and CDR2 from the germline V gene are ENHRY and SYGVKD. The CDR3: CAISDPTGMDSPLHF. CDR3 in DNA: TGTGCCATCAGTGACCCGACAGGGATGGATTCACCCCTCCACTTT.

The chain's CDR3 is CASSMPGTGYTF. The CDR3 DNA is TGTGCCAGTAGTATGCCAGGGACCGGCTACACCTTC. The V and J genes are TRBV19 and TRBJ1-2; a weak D match, TRBD1 (5 bases). The V end lost 3 bases, the J end lost 8 bases, and 10 bases lay between the germline ends. This CDR3 contains 12 residues. In germline, CDR1 is LNHDA, CDR2 SQIVND (reference sequence).

There are a few counts of this clonotype. The genes are TRBV14 and TRBJ1-1; perhaps TRBD1 as D (5 bases). With 3 bases removed from V and 5 bases from J, the gap between germline ends came to 16 bases. Germline-derived CDR1 and CDR2 are SGHDN and FVKESK. The CDR3 loop spans 15 amino acids. DNA of the CDR3: TGTGCCAGCAGCCATATTAGGCGCGGGGGGACTGAAGCTTTCTTT. Amino acids: CASSHIRRGGTEAFF.

V is TRBV28 and J is TRBJ1-5, with 10 bases matching TRBD1. CDR3 length equals 16 residues. Looked up from germline, CDR1 is MDHEN and CDR2 is SYDVKM. V trimming: 2 bases; J trimming: 5 bases; junction bases outside the gene matches: 6. The CDR3, as DNA: TGTGCCAGCAGTTTACGGGGACAGGGGAAACATCAGCCCCAGCATTTT. It encodes CASSLRGQGKHQPQHF.

The chain joins TRBV7-9 to TRBJ2-2; TRBD1 is a possible D gene (5 bases). CDR3 length: 12 residues. Germline-derived CDR1 and CDR2 are SEHNR and FQNEAQ (reference sequence). Trimming stripped 7 bases from V and 5 bases from J, with 8 bases between. The CDR3 coding sequence is TGTGCCAGCACACGACAGACCGGGGAGCTGTTTTTT. It yields the protein CASTRQTGELFF.

This clonotype was seen only a few times. The chain carries TRBV20-1 and TRBJ2-7; D is uncertain. The CDR3 contains 14 residues. V was trimmed by 5 bases and J by 2 bases, leaving 16 bases between them. CDR1 and CDR2 (germline): DFQATT, SNEGSKA (reference sequence). The CDR3: CSAYLAGATYEQYF. Written as DNA, the CDR3 is TGCAGTGCTTATCTGGCAGGCGCAACCTACGAGCAGTACTTC.

This clonotype has at least ten counts. The chain links TRBV24-1 to TRBJ2-5; possibly TRBD2 for D (7 bases). The germline V and J ends were trimmed by 4 bases and 1 base, with 12 bases remaining between them. In germline, CDR1 is KGHDR, CDR2 SFDVKD. The CDR3 has 15 amino acids. The CDR3, as DNA: TGTGCCACCAGTGACCCCGGGGGGCCCCAAGAGACCCAGTACTTC. Amino acids: CATSDPGGPQETQYF.

In its sample, this clonotype was seen a few times. The chain combines TRBV6-5 with TRBJ2-2, with D perhaps TRBD1 (7 bases). V lost 6 bases and J 1 base, leaving 15 bases between the germline ends. Germline loops: CDR1 MNHEY, CDR2 SVGAGI. This CDR3 spans 16 amino acids. CDR3: CASRLNRGGNTGELFF. DNA for the CDR3: TGTGCCAGCAGACTTAACAGGGGAGGGAACACCGGGGAGCTGTTTTTT.

J is TRBJ2-1 and V is TRBV11-2, with D possibly being TRBD2 (5 bases). V was cut by 3 bases and J by 6 bases, with 6 bases left in between. Germline CDR1 reads SGHAT; CDR2 reads FQNNGV. The CDR3 has 12 residues. The CDR3 DNA reads TGTGCCAGCAGCTTCCGGGGCAATGAGCAGTTCTTC. Amino acids: CASSFRGNEQFF.

This sequence joins TRBV7-2 and TRBJ2-2, with 14 bases fitting TRBD2. The CDR3 has 18 residues. The V segment lost 5 bases and the J segment 4 bases; nucleotides outside the gene matches: 9. Germline CDR1 reads SGHTA; CDR2 reads FQGNSA. CDR3 protein: CASSPGLAGGSSTGELFF. For the CDR3, the DNA is TGTGCCAGCAGCCCCGGACTAGCGGGAGGTTCGTCCACCGGGGAGCTGTTTTTT.

This clonotype was observed a few times. The J gene is TRBJ2-7, the V gene TRBV20-1; 9 nucleotides match TRBD1. The CDR3 runs to 15 residues. The V gene's germline CDR1 is DFQATT and CDR2 SNEGSKA (reference sequence). Losses at the gene ends were 6 bases for V and 0 bases for J; bases not matched to a gene: 9. The CDR3 nucleotides are TGCAGTGCCTACAGGGGGCCTACAGACTCCTACGAGCAGTACTTC. Its translation: CSAYRGPTDSYEQYF.

Only a few counts were recorded for this clonotype. The chain is built from TRBV29-1 and TRBJ2-6; 7 positions agree with TRBD2. The junction had 8 bases not matched to a gene; V was cut back by 4 bases and J by 2 bases. The CDR3 consists of 16 residues. Germline V gene data show CDR1 as SQVTM and CDR2 as ANQGSEA. DNA for the CDR3: TGCAGCGTTGCCGGAGCGGGAACGGCTGGGGCCAACGTCCTGACTTTC. Amino acid sequence: CSVAGAGTAGANVLTF.

This clonotype was seen a handful of times. The V and J genes are TRBV11-2 and TRBJ2-3; D uncertain. Germline lookup yields CDR1 SGHAT and CDR2 FQNNGV. The CDR3 spans 13 residues. V shed 0 bases and J shed 4 bases, with 5 bases lying between them. CDR3 nucleotide sequence: TGTGCCAGCAGCTTAGATCGGGCAGATACGCAGTATTTT. Translation: CASSLDRADTQYF.

The chain combines TRBV6-2 or TRBV6-3 with TRBJ2-5; D unresolved. The V gene's germline CDR1 is MNHEY and CDR2 SVGEGT. V shed 2 bases and J shed 0 bases, with 4 bases lying between them. CDR3 size: 13 residues. CDR3 DNA: TGTGCCAGCAGTTACCCCAACCAAGAGACCCAGTACTTC. The encoded protein is CASSYPNQETQYF.

V gene TRBV9 combines with J gene TRBJ2-7; possibly TRBD2 for D (6 bases). Looked up from germline, CDR1 is SGDLS and CDR2 is YYNGEE. The ends were cut back, 3 bases at V and 3 bases at J, with 19 bases in the middle. The CDR3 is made up of 16 amino acids. CDR3 in DNA: TGTGCCAGCAGCGCCGAGGGGCGAGCGGACTACTACGAGCAGTACTTC. Protein sequence: CASSAEGRADYYEQYF.

This clonotype was detected ten times or more. J is TRBJ2-7 and V is TRBV20-1, with 12 nucleotides matching TRBD2. Unmatched junction bases numbered 12, after V lost 5 bases and J lost 4 bases. Germline V CDR1 and CDR2: DFQATT, SNEGSKA (reference sequence). The CDR3 consists of 16 residues. CDR3 protein: CSAPPSLAGGRYEQYF. CDR3 bases: TGCAGTGCTCCCCCTTCCCTAGCGGGAGGGAGGTACGAGCAGTACTTC.

This chain links TRBV7-6 with TRBJ2-3; D perhaps matches TRBD1 (6 bases). V was shortened by 6 bases and J by 2 bases, with 9 bases between the two germline ends. CDR3 length: 13 amino acids. Germline V CDR1 and CDR2: SGHVS, FNYEAQ. For the CDR3, the DNA is TGTGCCAGCAGATACAGGGACACAGATACGCAGTATTTT. Translated: CASRYRDTDTQYF.

This clonotype came up many times. The V call is TRBV12-3 or TRBV12-4, the J call TRBJ2-5; 13 bases fit TRBD2. The CDR3 consists of 17 residues. Trimming removed 6 bases from V and 1 base from J; junction bases left unmatched: 8. The CDR3 region is CASSTTGTSGAQETQYF. CDR3 nucleotides: TGTGCCAGCAGCACCACTGGGACTAGCGGGGCCCAAGAGACCCAGTACTTC.